Given below is one T cell receptor beta chain in context. What it recognizes is unknown. These data are taken from a study of beta chain features in type 1 diabetes. Study-level information: Cell yields, gender and age were similar in healthy donors and patients. Study-level findings and limits: Fewer insertions but more deletions were seen at VDJ junctions in type 1 diabetes patients. Type 1 diabetes patients had TCRB CDR3s that were shorter (moderately but significantly so) in all four CD4+ subsets. The similarity of naive, central memory and Treg TCRB repertoires appeared greater among patients than among healthy donors.

All of the isolated RNA was reverse transcribed, so expressed TCRB transcripts were sequenced. Here immunoSEQ multiplex PCR was the method, and the copy in TCRdb shows in-frame clones only, minus some. Found here are about 150,000 clones, approximately 8.4% of them singletons; the top ten hold 0.5% to 0.55%. V was clipped by 3 bases and J by 9 bases, with 6 bases between them. This CDR3 contains 11 residues. Germline V CDR1 and CDR2: SEHNR, FQNEAQ (reference sequence). This clonotype was obtained from a man aged 18 to 29 with type 1 diabetes. The V and J genes are TRBV7-9 and TRBJ1-3; D not resolved. Material for sequencing was central memory CD4+ T cells from blood. The CDR3 nucleotides are TGTGCCAGCAGCTTTAATCGCACCATATATTTT. It specifies CASSFNRTIYF.